The subject of this entry is one T cell receptor beta chain. This clonotype has a handful of counts. Its antigen has not been determined. Per-nucleotide qualities are absent, and no much larger clonotype sits a single base away. Trimming costs V 4 bases and J 1 base, and their ends lie 20 bases apart. Including the terminal cysteine and phenylalanine, the CDR3 comprises 17 residues. The sequence is cut down to CDR3 DNA, 51 bases in frame from base 1. CDR1 and CDR2 were assigned from the germline V gene (reference sequence) as DFQATT and SNEGSKA. The sequencer listed for this sample is Illumina HiSeq 2500. Quantitative 5'-RACE with molecular barcodes was used to prepare TCR beta libraries. The study's processing was this. A new computational method, built on a probabilistic model of VDJ rearrangement, was used to identify disease-linked TCR variants. The public reads were reprocessed in TCRdb via fastp at Q25 and MiXCR, keeping in-frame beta chains. All rows with the same CDR3 protein become a single entry with the most common DNA and genes. The V and J calls and clone size are TCRdb's, not the authors'. This sample has 700,000 to 850,000 distinct CDR3 sequences in its table, and roughly 10% of those were observed once. Together, the top ten hold around 0.51% of the sample.

The record originates from a study of CD8 T cells in ankylosing spondylitis (dated by TCRdb to 2016 to 2017). About the full investigation: The study set out to find disease-linked TCR variants by profiling T cell receptor beta repertoires in ankylosing spondylitis patients and healthy donors. The whole study cohort included 95 to 130 healthy donors and 25 ankylosing spondylitis patients. Peripheral blood samples were taken, and synovial fluid was additionally collected from ankylosing spondylitis patients.

Beyond this particular receptor, the publication reports: Significant enrichment of the disease-linked clones was reported in matched synovial fluid samples from ankylosing spondylitis patients. The disease-linked clones had a CD8+ phenotype and were found at relatively low frequencies in peripheral blood. Some TCR beta motif variants had previously been reported in synovial fluid and blood of reactive arthritis patients, which suggested common disease-initiation mechanisms. A TCR beta motif made up of several highly homologous amino acid variants appeared to be characteristic of blood from ankylosing spondylitis patients.

Specimen: blood, either unsorted or a sorted T cell fraction (not recorded which). The TCR comes from a male donor with ankylosing spondylitis. The sequence is built from TRBV20-1 and TRBJ2-1, with TRBD2 tentatively as D gene (7 bases match). The DNA sequence follows: TGCAGTGCTAACGTTCGCGGGGGCCCCACGTCCTACAATGAGCAGTTCTTC. Translated, this gives CSANVRGGPTSYNEQFF.